These 8 T cell receptor beta chains share one sample of origin, sequenced in a study of T-cell memory formation after mild COVID-19 (dated by TCRdb to the early 2020s). Library generation was performed with 5' RACE. Sequencing was carried out with an Illumina NovaSeq 6000. In-frame beta chains were kept once TCRdb had trimmed the public reads at Q25 with fastp and called clones with MiXCR. Every CDR3 protein is listed once, alongside the most common genes and DNA of its rows. This sample is represented by about 190,000 distinct CDR3 sequences; over 20% of them were singletons. 20% to 25% of the sample is held by the ten biggest clonotypes. Sequencing was carried out using PBMCs or a T cell subset sorted from them (not recorded which). The origin of the receptors is an adult woman who had mild COVID-19 (a few samples of this study predate the infection). The sample titles of this study are shuffled in the database, so cell type and time point are left out; the donor was told from shared clones.

A few counts support this clonotype. The rearrangement joins TRBV27 to TRBJ2-1; the D gene is possibly TRBD2 (5 bases). This CDR3 is built from 13 residues. Germline V CDR1 and CDR2: MNHEY, SMNVEV (reference sequence). Between the trimmed V and J ends, which lost 4 bases and 9 bases, there was a span of 13 bases. The CDR3 loop reads CASSSWTAGEQFF. CDR3 bases: TGTGCCAGCAGTTCCTGGACTGCCGGTGAGCAGTTCTTC.

The chain carries TRBV12-3 or TRBV12-4 and TRBJ1-2, with TRBD1 as a possible D gene (5 bases). V gave up 5 bases and J gave up 4 bases, with 20 bases separating them. The CDR3 contains 16 residues. CDR3 sequence (DNA): TGTGCCAGCAGTCACACCGGGACGCCCCGGGGCTATGGCTACACCTTC. This translates into CASSHTGTPRGYGYTF.

This clonotype was recorded at least ten times. J is TRBJ2-7 and V is TRBV5-1; no reliable D call. Trimming took 0 bases from V and 3 from J, leaving 10 bases between them. CDR3 length: 14 residues. The V gene's germline CDR1 is SGHRS and CDR2 YFSETQ. DNA for the CDR3: TGCGCCAGCAGCTTGGGTTTTGGTGTCTACGAGCAGTACTTC. This sequence encodes CASSLGFGVYEQYF. The full variable domain, in which reference TRBV5-1 and TRBJ2-7 provide the parts outside the CDR3, is KAGVTQTPRYLIKTRGQQVTLSCSPISGHRSVSWYQQTPGQGLQFLFEYFSETQRNKGNFPGRFSGRQFSNSRSEMNVSTLELGDSALYLCASSLGFGVYEQYFGPGTRLTVT.

There are a few counts of this clonotype. V and J are TRBV20-1 and TRBJ2-1, with TRBD2 as a possible D gene (5 bases). CDR1 DFQATT and CDR2 SNEGSKA come from the germline V gene (reference sequence). CDR3 size: 11 residues. The chain's CDR3 is CSRKLGNEQFF. CDR3 coding DNA: TGCAGCCGTAAACTAGGCAATGAGCAGTTCTTC.

This clonotype was detected a few times. The chain uses TRBV6-2 or TRBV6-3 and TRBJ2-7; 9 bases fit TRBD1. Germline assignment: CDR1 MNHEY and CDR2 SVGEGT. J gave up 6 bases and V 6 bases, and 12 bases lay outside the gene matches. The CDR3 spans 15 residues. This CDR3 reads CASSDAGTGLSEQYF. Written as DNA, the CDR3 is TGTGCCAGCAGCGACGCCGGGACAGGGCTCTCCGAGCAGTACTTC.

This sequence joins TRBV7-9 and TRBJ1-1; TRBD1 might be the D (5 bases). Between the trimmed V and J ends, which lost 2 bases and 8 bases, there was a span of 12 bases. The CDR3 is made up of 13 amino acids. From germline, CDR1 is SEHNR and CDR2 FQNEAQ (reference sequence). DNA for the CDR3: TGTGCCAGCAGCTTATCCCTACAGGAAGAAGCTTTCTTT. Its translation: CASSLSLQEEAFF.

The CDR3 sequence is CASSFDSKSSYNEQFF. The CDR3 DNA reads TGCGCCAGCAGCTTCGACAGCAAGTCCTCCTACAATGAGCAGTTCTTC. The genes are TRBV5-1 and TRBJ2-1; the D gene is possibly TRBD1 (5 bases). Germline-derived CDR1 and CDR2 are SGHRS and YFSETQ. V lost 2 bases and J 0 bases, leaving 12 bases between the germline ends. The CDR3 is made up of 16 amino acids.

This clonotype was recorded a few times. The rearrangement links TRBV7-9 to TRBJ2-5; D gene ambiguous. CDR3 size: 13 residues. Trimming shortened V by 4 bases and J by 5 bases, and 11 bases separated the two germline ends. Germline V CDR1 and CDR2: SEHNR, FQNEAQ (reference sequence). The CDR3 DNA follows: TGTGCCAGCAGCTCCCGAGATGGGGAGACCCAGTACTTC. Amino acid sequence: CASSSRDGETQYF. The full variable domain, completed using reference TRBV7-9 and TRBJ2-5, is DTGVSQNPRHKITKRGQNVTFRCDPISEHNRLYWYRQTLGQGPEFLTYFQNEAQLEKSRLLSDRFSAERPKGSFSTLEIQRTEQGDSAMYLCASSSRDGETQYFGPGTRLLVL.